The 31 T cell receptor beta chains presented below share a single source sample, sequenced in a study of post-analysis software for immune sequencing data. Points from the study as a whole: A few TRBV segments were significantly more frequent in patients than in controls. TRBV5-6, TRBV5-1 and TRBV20-1 were among these segments.

The TCR beta cDNA libraries contained unique molecular identifiers. TCRdb fed the PCR reads into MiXCR, producing one record per CDR3 protein. The table has 380,000 or so distinct CDR3 sequences, about a third seen once. No antigen is known for these receptors. Specimen: blood. These receptors came from a girl between 5 and 17 years old with multiple sclerosis.

This clonotype came up once. The J gene is TRBJ2-4, the V gene TRBV6-1, with D perhaps given as TRBD1 or TRBD2 (5 bases each). The J call may not be correct, given that the DNA end is closer to TRBJ2-7. CDR3 length: 17 amino acids. From germline, CDR1 is MNHNS and CDR2 SASEGT. CDR3 nucleotides: TGTGCCAGCAGTGAAGGGATGCTTCGGGGCCTCCTCGACGAGCAGTACTTC. Protein sequence: CASSEGMLRGLLDEQYF.

This clonotype has more than one count but fewer than ten. This chain connects TRBV10-3 to TRBJ2-3; D assignment may be TRBD1 or TRBD2 (6 bases each). CDR1 is ENHRY, CDR2 SYGVKD, per germline. V shed 7 bases and J shed 2 bases, with 10 bases lying between them. This CDR3 comprises 13 residues. The CDR3 reads CAITGGLTDTQYF. The CDR3, as DNA: TGTGCCATCACCGGGGGCCTCACAGATACGCAGTATTTT.

The sample holds a few counts of this clonotype. The V call is TRBV20-1, the J call TRBJ2-1; tentative D call: TRBD2 (7 bases). The CDR3 has 15 amino acids. The germline V and J ends were trimmed by 0 bases and 6 bases, with 15 bases remaining between them. The germline CDR1 and CDR2 sequences are DFQATT and SNEGSKA (reference sequence). The CDR3 loop reads CSARDLGGAFNEQFF. The CDR3 nucleotides are TGCAGTGCTAGAGATCTGGGGGGGGCCTTCAATGAGCAGTTCTTC.

In this sample, this clonotype turned up a few times. The V call is TRBV20-1, the J call TRBJ2-5; TRBD1 aligns across 7 bases. The trim removed 7 bases at V and 5 bases at J, leaving 4 bases unmatched. The CDR3 contains 11 residues. Looked up from germline, CDR1 is DFQATT and CDR2 is SNEGSKA (reference sequence). The DNA for the CDR3 is TGCAGTGGACAGGGAAGGGAGACCCAGTACTTC. This sequence encodes CSGQGRETQYF.

The rearrangement links TRBV7-9 to TRBJ1-2; maybe TRBD1 (5 bases). This CDR3 has 15 amino acids. CDR1 and CDR2 (germline): SEHNR, FQNEAQ (reference sequence). Trimming stripped 4 bases from V and 4 bases from J, with 16 bases between. The CDR3 DNA reads TGTGCCAGCAGCTCAACCGAGGGACTCCTCTATGGCTACACCTTC. Translation: CASSSTEGLLYGYTF.

The V gene is TRBV12-3 or TRBV12-4, the J gene TRBJ2-5; D might be TRBD1 (6 bases). With the DNA end fitting TRBJ2-7 better, the J assignment may be wrong. The CDR3 has 14 amino acids. CDR3 sequence reads: CASSLGPGVYEQYF. The CDR3 DNA sequence: TGTGCCAGCAGTTTAGGTCCAGGGGTCTACGAGCAGTACTTC.

This clonotype was found a few times. The rearrangement uses TRBV5-1 and TRBJ2-5; 7 bases are shared with TRBD1. J was trimmed by 1 base and V by 6 bases; bases with no gene match: 9. CDR1 is SGHRS and CDR2 is YFSETQ in the germline V gene. The length of the CDR3 is 15 residues. Here the CDR3 reads CASNRGPGPQETQYF. The CDR3 DNA is TGCGCCAGCAACAGGGGACCGGGACCCCAAGAGACCCAGTACTTC.

The chain links TRBV11-2 to TRBJ1-1; 7 bases align to TRBD1. The CDR3 extends over 13 amino acids. The V segment lost 4 bases and the J segment 11 bases; nucleotides outside the gene matches: 10. Germline CDR1 SGHAT, CDR2 FQNNGV. The CDR3 sequence is CASSSGMTGTAFF. The CDR3 bases are TGTGCCAGCAGCTCCGGGATGACAGGGACGGCTTTCTTT.

The V and J genes are TRBV5-1 and TRBJ2-7; 9 positions match TRBD1. V shed 3 bases and J 6 bases; nucleotides not matched to a gene: 16. CDR3 length: 17 amino acids. Germline assignment: CDR1 SGHRS and CDR2 YFSETQ. The CDR3 bases are TGCGCCAGCAGCTACAGACCCAGGGGGGGACAGGGTTCCGAGCAGTACTTC. It encodes CASSYRPRGGQGSEQYF.

The chain has TRBV28 and TRBJ2-4; D is possibly TRBD1 or TRBD2 (5 bases each). Trimming pared 5 bases from V and 13 bases from J, leaving 24 bases between. Germline CDR1 and CDR2: MDHEN and SYDVKM. The CDR3 has 15 residues. The CDR3 sequence: CASSPTGTGSSEQYF. CDR3 DNA sequence: TGTGCCAGCAGTCCTACCGGGACGGGCTCCTCAGAGCAGTACTTC.

This clonotype was detected many times. The CDR3 protein is CASSLTSGGAYNEQFF. CDR3 nucleotide sequence: TGCGCCAGCAGCTTGACTAGCGGGGGGGCCTACAATGAGCAGTTCTTC. V gene TRBV5-1 combines with J gene TRBJ2-1, with 13 bases aligning to TRBD2. CDR1 and CDR2 from the germline V gene are SGHRS and YFSETQ. V was pared by 1 base and J by 2 bases, with 0 bases of the junction left unmatched. CDR3 length equals 16 residues.

The J gene is TRBJ1-1, the V gene TRBV7-2; D call uncertain. There are 17 residues in the CDR3. Germline assignment: CDR1 SGHTA and CDR2 FQGNSA. V dropped 1 base and J dropped 0 bases, with 15 bases sitting between them. The CDR3 region has the DNA TGTGCCAGCAGCTTAGGGTCAATAACAGTTATGAACACTGAAGCTTTCTTT. This sequence encodes CASSLGSITVMNTEAFF.

Of note for this clonotype: One end of the junction varies from germline; a read error may be responsible. The chain uses TRBV7-9 and TRBJ2-7; D remains unclear. This CDR3 contains 14 residues. Germline V gene sequence: CDR1 SEHNR, CDR2 FQNEAQ (reference sequence). CDR3 coding DNA: TGTGCCAGCAGCTTAGCGGCCAGAACCTACGAGCGGTACTTC. It yields the protein CASSLAARTYERYF. Combining the CDR3 with reference TRBV7-9 and TRBJ2-7 gives the whole variable domain DTGVSQNPRHKITKRGQNVTFRCDPISEHNRLYWYRQTLGQGPEFLTYFQNEAQLEKSRLLSDRFSAERPKGSFSTLEIQRTEQGDSAMYLCASSLAARTYERYFGPGTRLTVT.

The rearrangement links TRBV7-2 to TRBJ1-2, with D perhaps matching TRBD1 (5 bases). In germline, CDR1 is SGHTA, CDR2 FQGNSA. V was trimmed by 5 bases and J by 6 bases, leaving 13 bases between them. This CDR3 region has 13 residues. The CDR3 nucleotides are TGTGCCAGCAGCCCTCAACAGGCGAATGGCTACACCTTC. Translation: CASSPQQANGYTF.

This clonotype turned up a few times. The J gene is TRBJ2-5, the V gene TRBV6-6; TRBD2 matches at 7 bases. The germline CDR1 and CDR2 sequences are MNHNY and SVGAGI (reference sequence). V lost 3 bases, J lost 4 bases, and 5 bases stayed unmatched. The CDR3 runs to 14 residues. The CDR3 loop is CASSYPGGLETQYF. The CDR3 DNA is TGTGCCAGCAGTTATCCCGGGGGGTTAGAGACCCAGTACTTC.

Concerning this clonotype: The junction departs from germline at one end; a sequencing error may be responsible. The chain combines TRBV20-1 with TRBJ2-7; 7 bases line up with TRBD2. This CDR3 has 15 residues. CDR1 DFQATT and CDR2 SNEGSKA come from the germline V gene (reference sequence). The DNA of the CDR3 is TGCAGTGCTTTCGCAAGGGGAGGGGTAGAGGAGACCCAGAACTTC. Its protein is CSAFARGGVEETQNF.

This chain joins TRBV12-3 or TRBV12-4 and TRBJ2-3; no clear D gene. The CDR3 length is 13 residues. The germline V and J ends were trimmed by 4 bases and 3 bases, with 8 bases remaining between them. The CDR3 region is CASSSGWTDTQYF. The CDR3 DNA is TGTGCCAGCAGTTCTGGGTGGACAGATACGCAGTATTTT.

This clonotype showed up just a few times. This sequence joins TRBV27 and TRBJ1-2; possibly TRBD1 for D (5 bases). The germline CDR1 and CDR2 sequences are MNHEY and SMNVEV (reference sequence). CDR3 length equals 15 residues. V was shortened by 7 bases and J by 7 bases, with 22 bases between the two germline ends. This chain's CDR3 is CASIPVGGAVGGYTF. The CDR3 DNA is TGTGCCAGCATTCCAGTGGGGGGAGCGGTTGGTGGCTACACCTTC.

The V and J genes are TRBV27 and TRBJ2-5, with D perhaps TRBD1 (7 bases). Germline-derived CDR1 and CDR2 are MNHEY and SMNVEV (reference sequence). The length of the CDR3 is 14 residues. V was pared by 10 bases and J by 11 bases, with 26 bases between. The chain's CDR3 is CATRPNNRGGGQYF. The CDR3 coding sequence is TGTGCCACCAGACCCAACAACAGGGGCGGAGGGCAGTACTTC.

This clonotype was recorded a few times. The V call is TRBV6-5, the J call TRBJ2-7; D call uncertain. V was pared by 0 bases and J by 1 base, with 7 bases between. CDR1 and CDR2 (germline): MNHEY, SVGAGI. CDR3 length equals 14 residues. In DNA form, the CDR3 reads TGTGCCAGCAGTTACTCCAAGATTTCCTACGAGCAGTACTTC. Its protein product is CASSYSKISYEQYF.

The chain has TRBV12-3 or TRBV12-4 and TRBJ1-1, with 7 bases that match TRBD1. This CDR3 is 15 amino acids long. Unmatched junction bases numbered 5, after V lost 4 bases and J lost 0 bases. In DNA, the CDR3 is TGTGCCAGCAGTTCGAGGGGACAGATGAACACTGAAGCTTTCTTT. This encodes CASSSRGQMNTEAFF.

The V call is TRBV28, the J call TRBJ2-5; TRBD1 matches 7 bases. V lost 5 bases to trimming and J lost 1 base; unmatched junction nucleotides: 4. The length of the CDR3 is 14 residues. Germline CDR1 reads MDHEN; CDR2 reads SYDVKM. The CDR3 spells CASSPRQGQETQYF. The CDR3 DNA sequence: TGTGCCAGCAGTCCAAGACAGGGCCAAGAGACCCAGTACTTC.

This clonotype was recorded once. A much larger clone lies a single base off, so this may be a read error. This sequence joins TRBV10-2 and TRBJ2-3; TRBD2 agrees at 7 bases. The ends lost 5 bases at V and 7 bases at J; junction bases unmatched: 18. Germline V gene lookup returns CDR1 WSHSY and CDR2 SAAADI. The CDR3 extends over 17 amino acids. The CDR3 DNA follows: TGCGCCAGCAGTAAGGGTGGTAAGCGGGGCCTCTCTCATACGCAGTATTTT. It codes for CASSKGGKRGLSHTQYF.

This clonotype was seen a few times. J is TRBJ1-5 and V is TRBV12-3 or TRBV12-4; TRBD1 is a possible D gene (5 bases). The CDR3 totals 14 residues. V lost 5 bases, J lost 6 bases, and 14 bases lay in between. CDR3 sequence (DNA): TGTGCCAGCAGTCACCGGGACGGGGGTCAGCCCCAGCATTTT. This gives the protein CASSHRDGGQPQHF.

This sequence joins TRBV4-2 and TRBJ2-5; TRBD2 agrees at 7 bases. Unmatched junction bases numbered 8, after V lost 2 bases and J lost 2 bases. Germline loops: CDR1 LGHNA, CDR2 YNFKEQ. The CDR3 has 16 residues. The chain's CDR3 is CASSQSTGTTQETQYF. In DNA, the CDR3 is TGTGCCAGCAGCCAATCTACCGGGACTACACAAGAGACCCAGTACTTC.

In regard to this clonotype: The conserved phenylalanine or tryptophan normally closing the CDR3 is absent here, so this likely arose from a read error. CDR3 DNA sequence: TGTGCCAGCAGTTTAGCAATGACACCCAACTATGGCTACACCTGC. It yields the protein CASSLAMTPNYGYTC. The V and J genes are TRBV12-3 or TRBV12-4 and TRBJ1-2, with D unresolved. V lost 0 bases, J lost 2 bases, and 10 bases lay in between. The CDR3 length is 15 residues.

J is TRBJ2-1 and V is TRBV5-6, with D maybe TRBD2 (6 bases). The V and J ends lost 6 bases and 9 bases respectively, with 19 bases between them. The CDR3 has 14 amino acids. Looked up from germline, CDR1 is SGHDT and CDR2 is YYEEEE. CDR3 sequence (DNA): TGTGCCAGCATCCACCGAGCGGGTGAGGGTGAGCAGTTCTTC. Its translation is CASIHRAGEGEQFF.

This clonotype has more than one count but fewer than ten. The rearrangement links TRBV7-8 to TRBJ1-1; no reliable D call. Looked up from germline, CDR1 is SGHVS and CDR2 is FQNEAQ. CDR3 length: 13 residues. Trimming shortened V by 7 bases and J by 5 bases, and 14 bases separated the two germline ends. The CDR3 DNA sequence: TGTGCCAGCATCCCCCTTTTGGGGACTGAAGCTTTCTTT. As protein: CASIPLLGTEAFF.

The chain has TRBV6-2 or TRBV6-3 and TRBJ2-6; D gene unclear. V shed 2 bases and J shed 0 bases, with 5 bases lying between them. The CDR3 runs to 15 residues. The germline gives CDR1 MNHEY, CDR2 SVGEGT. The CDR3: CASSYASSGANVLTF. CDR3 nucleotides: TGTGCCAGCAGTTACGCGTCCTCTGGGGCCAACGTCCTGACTTTC.

The V and J genes are TRBV20-1 and TRBJ2-5; tentatively, D is TRBD1 (6 bases). Germline CDR1 is DFQATT and CDR2 is SNEGSKA (reference sequence). Trimming cost V 2 bases and J 2 bases, with 12 bases left between them. The CDR3 extends over 14 amino acids. The CDR3 bases are TGCAGTGCTAGACCCGGACAGTTACAAGAGACCCAGTACTTC. Encoded protein: CSARPGQLQETQYF.

The chain couples TRBV18 to TRBJ2-7, with TRBD2 matching 9 bases. Trimming cost V 6 bases and J 2 bases; bases outside gene matches: 11. The CDR3 totals 16 residues. The germline gives CDR1 KGHSH, CDR2 LQKENI. CDR3 residues: CASSRSPTSGTYEQYF. The CDR3 DNA sequence: TGTGCCAGCTCCCGGTCCCCGACTAGCGGAACCTACGAGCAGTACTTC.